This T cell receptor beta chain was sequenced for a study of CXCR3-negative and CXCR3-positive naive CD8 T cells. Germline V gene lookup returns CDR1 LGHDT and CDR2 YNNKEL (reference sequence). The CDR3 has 14 residues. Concerning this clonotype: What it recognizes is unknown.

Within the CD8+ T cell compartment, naive cells were CD45RO-CCR7+CD27+CD95-. Points from the study as a whole: The study found that naive CXCR3-negative and CXCR3-positive cells shared TRBV-TRBJ usage, while memory cells differed. TCR strength was inferred from TRB CDR3 properties, while surface CD5 was comparable between naive subsets. Greater hydrophobicity was found in TRB CDR3s of CXCR3-positive naive cells than of CXCR3-negative naive cells. Diversity was high in both naive subsets and much lower in memory cells.

Libraries of TRB cDNA were made by 5' RACE and carried UMIs. One entry per CDR3 protein, without DNA, is what TCRdb gives after re-calling the 5' RACE reads. This sample's table has about 130,000 distinct CDR3 sequences. V gene TRBV3-1 combines with J gene TRBJ2-7; TCRdb indicates TRBD1, and absent DNA this call remains unverified. The sample comprised naive CXCR3+ CD8+ T cells from blood. As to subset: CD45RO-CCR7+CD27+CD95- naive CD8+ T cells expressing CXCR3 (TNR3+). The receptor was derived from a human donor in good health. Some clones in this sample may be carry-over from other donors' samples. The CDR3 region is CASSQGTTTYEQYF.